This entry is about one T cell receptor (beta chain). Antigen: not known. This specimen belongs to a study of shared clonotypes between healthy human individuals. Study information: A couple of female and a few male donors aged 18 to 49 were enrolled.

The germline V gene has CDR1 MGHRA and CDR2 YSYEKL. This CDR3 region has 15 residues. Germline trimming cut 0 bases from V and 2 bases from J; bases unmatched to any gene: 0. Positive CCR7 selection of CD45RO-negative cells yielded the naive CD8 cells, and terminally differentiated effector memory CD45RA+ cells were excluded. Splitting of each subset's genomic DNA was done evenly across several immunoSEQ plates. The sorted-subset replicate PCRs were given about 210 ng DNA, which is 27,000 or so T cell genomes. Clones were sequenced by immunoSEQ multiplex PCR, and TCRdb holds only the in-frame ones, with some missing. The sample carries hundreds of thousands of clones, about 95% recorded once. Overall study findings and caveats: Compared with clonotypes that all four donors shared, non-shared clonotypes had lower generation probabilities.

The clonotype was recovered from a woman aged 25 to 39 in good health. The V and J genes are TRBV4-1 and TRBJ1-3; TRBD1 matches 8 bases. Sequencing was done on a sample of naive CD8+ T cells sorted from blood. The CDR3 here is CASSQEQGAGNTIYF. The CDR3 DNA follows: TGCGCCAGCAGCCAAGAACAGGGGGCTGGAAACACCATATATTTT.